This TCR beta chain is from a study of blood T cell repertoires in COVID-19. Overall study context: Samples representing acute and convalescent COVID-19 were sourced from the United States, Italy and Spain.

V shed 2 bases, J shed 4 bases, and the junction held 4 bases outside the gene matches. Germline loops: CDR1 MNHEY, CDR2 SVGAGI. The CDR3 length is 14 residues. Recruited during active infection, patients (from Seattle) were subsequently followed longitudinally. As originally analysed: Counts of nucleated cells, estimated from reference gene primer amplification, were obtained. Libraries were prepared by immunoSEQ multiplex PCR; TCRdb keeps only in-frame clonotypes and omits some of them. Clone size and the V and J calls come from that table; the DNA yielded D and trimming. The data contain 300,000 to 400,000 clones, over 80% of them seen just once; the ten biggest clones take up nearly 6.5%.

V is TRBV6-5 and J is TRBJ1-2; TRBD1 matches at 7 bases. The sequence was collected from a woman aged 45-59 years with COVID-19, enrolled during active disease. Sequences were obtained from peripheral blood. The CDR3 loop reads CASSYKGAGYGYTF. The DNA for the CDR3 is TGTGCCAGCAGTTACAAGGGGGCTGGCTATGGCTACACCTTC.